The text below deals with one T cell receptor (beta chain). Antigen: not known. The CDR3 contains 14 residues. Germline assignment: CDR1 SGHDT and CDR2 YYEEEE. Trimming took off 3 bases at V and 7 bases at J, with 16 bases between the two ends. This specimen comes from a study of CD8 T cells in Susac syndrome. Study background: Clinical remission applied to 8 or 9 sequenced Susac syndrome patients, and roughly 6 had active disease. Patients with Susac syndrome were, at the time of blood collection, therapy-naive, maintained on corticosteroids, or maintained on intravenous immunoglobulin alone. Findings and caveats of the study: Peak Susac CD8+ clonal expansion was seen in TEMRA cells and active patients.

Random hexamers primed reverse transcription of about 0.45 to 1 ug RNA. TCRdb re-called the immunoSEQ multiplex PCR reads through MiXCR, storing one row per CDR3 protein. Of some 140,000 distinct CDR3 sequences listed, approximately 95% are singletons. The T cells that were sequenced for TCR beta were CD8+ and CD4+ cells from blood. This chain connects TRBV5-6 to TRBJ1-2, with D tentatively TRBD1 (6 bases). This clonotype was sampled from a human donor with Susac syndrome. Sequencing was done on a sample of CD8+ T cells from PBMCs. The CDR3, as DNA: TGTGCCAGCAGCTCCGGGACACCTCCGTCTGGCTACACCTTC. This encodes CASSSGTPPSGYTF.